The rows below give T cell receptor beta chains drawn from one sample of a study of blood T cell repertoires in COVID-19. Sequencing used immunoSEQ multiplex PCR; TCRdb keeps in-frame clones, though not all of them. The sample contains a few hundred thousand clones, 87% of which appear only once. Sample: peripheral blood. These receptors were obtained from a woman between 45 and 65 years old who had recovered from COVID-19. Both conserved end residues are part of each CDR3. D genes are given only for firm matches. Expanded clones are given a class, and other clones once, few, many or no size at all.

d_call: NA
j_call: TRBJ1-5
v_call: TRBV19
clone_size: NA
cdr3_aa: CASSIQGFNNQPQHF
cdr3_nt: TGTGCCAGTAGTATACAGGGCTTCAACAATCAGCCCCAGCATTTT

d_call: NA
j_call: TRBJ1-5
v_call: TRBV4-1
clone_size: NA
cdr3_aa: CASSPRTQGLNNQPQHF
cdr3_nt: TGCGCCAGCAGCCCCCGGACCCAGGGGTTGAACAATCAGCCCCAGCATTTT

d_call: TRBD1
j_call: TRBJ2-7
v_call: TRBV5-1
clone_size: NA
cdr3_aa: CASSVDRVYEQYF
cdr3_nt: TGCGCCAGCAGCGTGGACAGGGTGTACGAGCAGTACTTC

d_call: TRBD1
j_call: TRBJ1-1
v_call: TRBV9
clone_size: NA
cdr3_aa: CASSVAPDREAFF
cdr3_nt: TGTGCCAGCAGCGTAGCTCCGGACAGGGAAGCTTTCTTT

d_call: TRBD1
j_call: TRBJ1-5
v_call: TRBV28
clone_size: NA
cdr3_aa: CASSRTGTRNQPQHF
cdr3_nt: TGTGCCAGCAGTCGGACAGGGACGCGCAATCAGCCCCAGCATTTT

d_call: TRBD1
j_call: TRBJ2-5
v_call: TRBV5-4
clone_size: NA
cdr3_aa: CASSATGEETQYF
cdr3_nt: TGTGCCAGCAGCGCCACAGGGGAAGAGACCCAGTACTTC

d_call: TRBD1
j_call: TRBJ1-2
v_call: TRBV7-8
clone_size: NA
cdr3_aa: CASSSLIRGQVLSSNYGYTF
cdr3_nt: TGTGCCAGCAGTAGCTTAATCCGGGGACAGGTCTTATCATCTAACTATGGCTACACCTTC

d_call: TRBD1
j_call: TRBJ1-2
v_call: TRBV2
clone_size: NA
cdr3_aa: CASSEATGVGGYTF
cdr3_nt: TGTGCCAGCAGTGAAGCGACAGGGGTGGGAGGCTACACCTTC

d_call: NA
j_call: TRBJ1-2
v_call: TRBV21-1
clone_size: NA
cdr3_aa: CASGDRATAFYGYTF
cdr3_nt: TGTGCCAGCGGAGACAGGGCCACGGCTTTCTATGGCTACACCTTC

d_call: NA
j_call: TRBJ2-2
v_call: TRBV3-1/TRBV3-2
clone_size: NA
cdr3_aa: CASSQNFGQPVSYTGELFF
cdr3_nt: TGTGCCAGCAGCCAAAATTTCGGACAGCCCGTGTCTTATACCGGGGAGCTGTTTTTT

d_call: TRBD1
j_call: TRBJ1-2
v_call: TRBV27
clone_size: NA
cdr3_aa: CASSLDRGDFYGYTF
cdr3_nt: TGTGCCAGCAGTTTGGACAGGGGGGATTTCTATGGCTACACCTTC

d_call: NA
j_call: TRBJ1-1
v_call: TRBV4-2
clone_size: NA
cdr3_aa: CASSQDGTGPNTEAFF
cdr3_nt: TGTGCCAGCAGCCAGGACGGTACAGGGCCGAACACTGAAGCTTTCTTT

d_call: NA
j_call: TRBJ2-7
v_call: TRBV6-5
clone_size: NA
cdr3_aa: CASSPAGGLREQYF
cdr3_nt: TGTGCCAGCAGTCCTGCAGGGGGGCTGCGGGAGCAGTACTTC

d_call: TRBD2
j_call: TRBJ2-7
v_call: TRBV6-5
clone_size: NA
cdr3_aa: CASSLAGAQQYF
cdr3_nt: TGTGCCAGCAGTCTAGCGGGAGCGCAGCAGTACTTC

d_call: NA
j_call: TRBJ1-1
v_call: TRBV10-3
clone_size: NA
cdr3_aa: CASGSNTEAFF
cdr3_nt: TGTGCCTCGGGATCGAACACTGAAGCTTTCTTT

d_call: TRBD1
j_call: TRBJ1-5
v_call: TRBV28
clone_size: few
cdr3_aa: CASSDRGNQPQHF
cdr3_nt: TGTGCCAGCAGTGACAGGGGCAATCAGCCCCAGCATTTT

d_call: TRBD2
j_call: TRBJ2-2
v_call: TRBV4-2
clone_size: once
cdr3_aa: CASSQEALAGAKNGELFF
cdr3_nt: TGTGCCAGCAGCCAAGAGGCCCTAGCGGGAGCTAAAAACGGGGAGCTGTTTTTT